These T cell receptor beta chains were read from a single sample in a study of OX40 agonist ivuxolimab in advanced cancers. Only in-frame clones appear in the TCRdb table, and some are missing; sequencing was by immunoSEQ multiplex PCR. The table lists tens of thousands of clones, 94% of them singletons. Source: CD4+ or CD8+ T cells sorted from blood, taken in a trial of the OX40 agonist ivuxolimab. Source of these receptors: an adult with an advanced solid tumor such as melanoma, head and neck, liver or kidney cancer. The CDR3 runs from the conserved cysteine through the conserved F or W. D genes are given only for firm matches. Clone size is given for some rows only: seen once, a few or many times, or a class if the clone is expanded.

V gene	D gene	J gene	clone size	CDR3 protein	CDR3 DNA
TRBV13	-	TRBJ2-7	-	CASSLEEVNEQYF	TGTGCCAGCAGCTTAGAAGAGGTGAACGAGCAGTACTTC
TRBV4-3	-	TRBJ2-1	-	CASSQVGTGHEQFF	TGCGCCAGCAGCCAAGTGGGGACCGGGCATGAGCAGTTCTTC
TRBV9	-	TRBJ1-1	-	CASSGEGAEAFF	TGTGCCAGCAGCGGGGAGGGGGCTGAAGCTTTCTTT
TRBV7-2	TRBD1	TRBJ2-1	-	CASSTGQGGNEQFF	TGTGCCAGCAGCACGGGACAGGGGGGGAATGAGCAGTTCTTC
TRBV21-1	-	TRBJ1-2	-	CASGGGRGYGYTF	TGTGCCAGCGGCGGGGGCAGGGGGTATGGCTACACCTTC
TRBV18	TRBD2	TRBJ2-2	once	CASSPFERGPDTGELFF	TGTGCCAGCTCACCATTCGAGCGGGGGCCAGACACCGGGGAGCTGTTTTTT
TRBV7-6	-	TRBJ2-7	-	CASSSDKTSYEQYF	TGTGCCAGCAGCTCGGACAAAACCTCCTACGAGCAGTACTTC
TRBV9	TRBD2	TRBJ2-3	-	CASSAFSGGVDTQYF	TGTGCCAGCAGCGCCTTTAGCGGGGGAGTGGATACGCAGTATTTT
TRBV5-1	TRBD2	TRBJ2-7	-	CASSPSGGPAYEQYF	TGCGCCAGCAGCCCTAGCGGGGGGCCCGCCTACGAGCAGTACTTC
TRBV4-2	-	TRBJ2-7	-	CASSQESTYEQYF	TGTGCCAGCAGCCAAGAGAGCACCTACGAGCAGTACTTC
TRBV6-6	-	TRBJ2-7	-	CASSDGTGAGDEQYF	TGTGCCAGCAGCGATGGGACGGGGGCTGGGGACGAGCAGTACTTC
TRBV7-4	-	TRBJ2-3	-	CASSPGGSTDTQYF	TGTGCCAGCAGCCCCGGTGGGAGTACAGATACGCAGTATTTT
TRBV9	TRBD1	TRBJ2-2	-	CASSDYSGTGLRDYQNTGELFF	TGTGCCAGCAGCGACTACTCCGGGACAGGCCTCAGGGATTATCAGAACACCGGGGAGCTGTTTTTT
TRBV5-1	-	TRBJ2-7	-	CASSSDGDEQYF	TGCGCCAGCAGCTCGGATGGGGACGAGCAGTACTTC
TRBV27	-	TRBJ1-4	-	CASSLLGGDATNEKLFF	TGTGCCAGCAGTTTATTAGGAGGAGATGCAACTAATGAAAAACTGTTTTTT
TRBV27	TRBD2	TRBJ2-3	-	CASLETSGPTDTQYF	TGTGCCAGCTTAGAGACTAGCGGGCCCACAGATACGCAGTATTTT
TRBV4-1	TRBD1	TRBJ2-7	-	CASSHRTGLNEQYF	TGCGCCAGCAGCCACCGGACAGGGCTAAACGAGCAGTACTTC
TRBV27	TRBD1	TRBJ1-1	-	CASILTRDRGGTEAFF	TGTGCCAGCATCTTGACCCGGGACAGGGGTGGGACTGAAGCTTTCTTT